Described below is a single T cell receptor (beta chain) sequence and its context. The clone's antigen remains unknown. No quality values exist for individual bases; no much larger clone is one base distant. The donors were 40 or so Caucasian individuals from Russia, aged 6 to 90 years, who were systemically healthy. Roughly 10 milliliters of peripheral blood were drawn from each donor into EDTA-treated Vacutainer tubes. PBMCs were isolated by Ficoll-Paque density-gradient centrifugation, with at least 7 million obtained per sample. Trizol reagent was used to extract total RNA from PBMCs, with at least 5.5 micrograms per sample. For every donor, flow cytometry on a PBMC aliquot measured the percentage of naive CD45RAhigh/CD27high T cells. From the cysteine up to the phenylalanine, the CDR3 has a length of 15 residues. The kept DNA is CDR3 alone, 45 bases in frame from the first base. The germline V and J ends show losses of 3 bases and 4 bases respectively, and no gene match explains 8 bases of the junction. CDR1 and CDR2 were assigned from the germline V gene as SGHDN and FVKESK.

Library prep was done by 5' RACE. The instrument was an Illumina HiSeq 2500. A second PCR of 7 to 11 cycles was performed with a sample-barcoded 5' primer and a J-beta primer mix. Each TCR beta cDNA molecule received a unique molecular identifier from a template-switch 5' adaptor carrying 12 random nucleotides. Each sample yielded at least 2.5 million CDR3-containing paired-end reads. All of the RNA was converted into first-strand cDNA using the Mint cDNA synthesis kit, with a TRBC-specific oligonucleotide serving as the primer. Following uracil-DNA glycosylase treatment, a first 18-cycle PCR with universal primers M1SS and BC2_uni_R was performed on all cDNA. Under the source paper's analysis protocol: Normalization of each sample was performed by random selection of 1 million high-quality reads, each carrying a distinct molecular identifier. Instead of being binned into consensus sequences, reads with shared molecular identifiers were discarded. CDR3 identification, clonotype clustering and error correction used MiTCR with a Q25 quality threshold and the strictest error-elimination algorithm. A nonparametric unseen species model with Euler transformation was used to estimate lower-bound total TCR beta diversity. Through fastp at Q25 and MiXCR, TCRdb rebuilt clones from the public reads, retaining in-frame beta chains. Each CDR3 protein appears once, grouped with its most common genes and DNA. What appears here as the V and J calls and clone size reflects TCRdb's work, not the paper's. The sample has roughly 680,000 distinct CDR3 sequences on record, about 51% of them singletons. Clones ranked in the top ten supply 13% of the sample.

The data originate from a study of blood T cells in healthy people across ages (dated by TCRdb to between 2014 and 2017). General notes on the study: In model experiments, template switching captured about one uniquely barcoded TCR beta cDNA molecule for every two T cells. The study measured age-related changes in TCR beta repertoire diversity using deep sequencing normalized with unique cDNA molecular identifiers. Donors were grouped into four age groups: young (average roughly 15 years), middle-aged (roughly 37), aged (roughly 67) and long-lived (about 90). To avoid experimental bias, donors of different ages were spread randomly across the sequencing lanes. For two donors (one aged 18 to 30 and one aged 80 or older), the study analyzed two additional independent replicas of 1 million unique cDNA reads from the same blood draw. Here is what the overall study found, with its caveats: The CMV infection status of donors was not known, potentially confounding age-related changes in expanded clonotypes. Because profiling used bulk unsorted PBMCs, naive and antigen-experienced compartments could not be compared conclusively. Total diversity estimates from one million sequenced T cells were considered lower bounds and underestimates. There was a strong correlation between observed TCR beta diversity and the percentage of naive T cells measured by flow cytometry. Observed TCR beta diversity per million T cells fell roughly linearly with age, and a significant reduction was already apparent by age around 40. Compared with the aged group, the long-lived group had more naive CD4+ T cells, fewer expanded clones and increased TCR diversity, suggesting age selection.

The sample was blood. The receptor was isolated from a woman aged 80 or older in good health. The chain couples TRBV14 to TRBJ1-1, with TRBD1 identical over 7 junction bases. CDR3 loop: CASSQLDREGTEAFF. The DNA is TGTGCCAGCAGCCAGTTAGACAGGGAGGGCACTGAAGCTTTCTTT.